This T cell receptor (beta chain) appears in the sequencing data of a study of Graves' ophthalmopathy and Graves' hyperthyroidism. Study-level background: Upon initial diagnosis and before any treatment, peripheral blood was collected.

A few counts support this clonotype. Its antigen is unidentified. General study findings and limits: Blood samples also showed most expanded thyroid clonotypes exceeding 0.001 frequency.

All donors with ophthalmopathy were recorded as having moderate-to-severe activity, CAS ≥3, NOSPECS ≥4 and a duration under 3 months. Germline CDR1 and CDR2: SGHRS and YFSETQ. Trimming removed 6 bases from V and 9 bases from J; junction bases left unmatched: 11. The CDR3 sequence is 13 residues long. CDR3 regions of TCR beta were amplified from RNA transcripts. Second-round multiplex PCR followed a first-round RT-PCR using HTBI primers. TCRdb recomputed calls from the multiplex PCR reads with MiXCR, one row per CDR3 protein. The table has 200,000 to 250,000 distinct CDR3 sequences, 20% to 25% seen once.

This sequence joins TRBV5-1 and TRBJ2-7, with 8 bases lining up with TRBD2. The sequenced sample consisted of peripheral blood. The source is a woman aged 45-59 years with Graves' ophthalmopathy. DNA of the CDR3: TGCGCCAGCACTGGCCGGGCCGGGGGGGCGCAGTACTTC. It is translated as CASTGRAGGAQYF.